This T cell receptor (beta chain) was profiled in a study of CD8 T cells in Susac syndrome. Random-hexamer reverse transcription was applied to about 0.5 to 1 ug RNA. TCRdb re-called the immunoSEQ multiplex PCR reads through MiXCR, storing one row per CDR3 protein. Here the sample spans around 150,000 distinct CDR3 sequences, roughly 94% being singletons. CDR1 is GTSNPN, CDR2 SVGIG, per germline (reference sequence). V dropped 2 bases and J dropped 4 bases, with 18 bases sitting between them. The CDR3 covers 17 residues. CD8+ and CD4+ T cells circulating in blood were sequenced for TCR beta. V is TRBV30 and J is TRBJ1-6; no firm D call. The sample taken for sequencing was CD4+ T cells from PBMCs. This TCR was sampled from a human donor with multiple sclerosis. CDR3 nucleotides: TGTGCCTGGAGTTCGGGAGTGTCACCAGCATATAATTCACCCCTCCACTTT. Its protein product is CAWSSGVSPAYNSPLHF.